Listed below are T cell receptor beta chains from one sample, sequenced in a study of Ad26.COV2.S vaccination and SARS-CoV-2 variants. Sequencing was performed with immunoSEQ multiplex PCR; in TCRdb, only in-frame clones are kept and a portion is missing. This table has 300,000 to 400,000 clones, around four fifths appearing once. Sequenced material: peripheral blood, taken in a trial of Ad26.COV2.S vaccine versus placebo. The source is a person aged 18-65 years who received the Ad26.COV2.S COVID-19 vaccine or a placebo. The conserved cysteine and the conserved F or W are not part of the CDR3 here. Size values are once, few and many counts, or a class for expanded clones, and some rows have none.

size: few
V: TRBV11-3
CDR3: ASSRGSRDEKLF

size: -
V: TRBV11-3
CDR3: ASSLDHGSVYEQY

size: -
V: TRBV28
CDR3: ASTLGEAGGRNEQF

size: -
V: TRBV5-4
CDR3: ASSPHGAGGGETQY

size: -
V: TRBV7-9
CDR3: ASSLPGGEGQTQY

size: -
V: TRBV10-3
CDR3: AISEGFSTDTQY

size: -
V: TRBV2
CDR3: ASSKDREYHEQY

size: once
V: TRBV3-1/TRBV3-2
CDR3: ASSQRGSLIYGYT

size: -
V: TRBV4-1
CDR3: ASSQAPGGTLATNEKLF

size: few
V: TRBV12-5
CDR3: ASGPQGWVVGGYT

size: -
V: TRBV5-1
CDR3: ASSGQGSTDTQY

size: once
V: TRBV7-3
CDR3: ASSFELPPDTQY

size: -
V: TRBV4-1
CDR3: ASSQGRGGPAYEQY

size: -
V: TRBV3-1/TRBV3-2
CDR3: ASSQPIGYGYT

size: -
V: TRBV29-1
CDR3: SVEDSGSQETQY

size: -
V: TRBV4-1
CDR3: ASSQGFGVSSYEQY

size: -
V: TRBV5-1
CDR3: ASSAGVGSQETQY

size: -
V: TRBV6-5
CDR3: ASSYGRGISGNTIY

size: once
V: TRBV5-4
CDR3: ASSWNREGTEAF

size: -
V: TRBV30
CDR3: AWSAGPYLNTEAF

size: -
V: TRBV19
CDR3: ASSQDRGHPYEQY

size: -
V: TRBV27
CDR3: ASMGLGGTSSYEQY

size: -
V: TRBV6-2/TRBV6-3
CDR3: ASSFSFLGVQPYEQY

size: -
V: TRBV4-1
CDR3: ASSHRDRVIYGYT

size: once
V: TRBV7-2
CDR3: ASSSDYSNQPQH

size: -
V: TRBV28
CDR3: ASSHHTDSGNTIY

size: -
V: TRBV7-6
CDR3: ASSLTTAGNTIY

size: -
V: TRBV10-1
CDR3: ASSPPRGEQY

size: -
V: TRBV5-4
CDR3: ASSLAAGGANTGELF

size: -
V: TRBV7-2
CDR3: ASTKQGFGYT

size: -
V: TRBV3-1/TRBV3-2
CDR3: ASSHGTDYTEAF

size: -
V: TRBV14
CDR3: ASSHGTPGDTQY

size: -
V: TRBV3-1/TRBV3-2
CDR3: ASRSAGTMNTGELF

size: -
V: TRBV5-1
CDR3: ASRALGGAYEQY

size: -
V: TRBV27
CDR3: ASSTLALLQASSEKLF

size: once
V: TRBV2
CDR3: ASKTGANNEQF

size: -
V: TRBV5-5
CDR3: ASSPGPYYEQY

size: once
V: TRBV2
CDR3: ASSGTGTGELF

size: -
V: TRBV18
CDR3: ASSPTTSTDTQY

size: -
V: TRBV6-1
CDR3: ASSEAGPYNEQF

size: -
V: TRBV10-3
CDR3: AISELAGYEQY

size: -
V: TRBV6-4
CDR3: ASKLPGLARSTDTQY